This T cell receptor (beta chain) was found in a study of T-cell reconstitution after alpha-beta-depleted transplantation in children. Notes on the study in general: At the one-year point after transplant, T-cell counts and TCRbeta diversity were found to come mostly from T cells that had been newly produced. Surviving recipient T cells and thymic progenitors underlay high day-60 TCRbeta diversity in some patients. Reports say that about two months after transplant, the alpha-beta T cells came out of several hundred graft clones that had expanded.

Molecular barcoding with unique molecular identifiers was used for the TCRbeta library. MiXCR was run by TCRdb on the PCR reads, yielding one entry per CDR3 protein. The sample records hundreds of thousands of distinct CDR3 sequences, under 15% being singletons. A word on this clonotype: Its antigen is still unknown.

This TCR was recovered from a male patient between 5 and 17 years old who had a stem cell transplant for acute myeloid leukemia, so the T cells may come from the graft donor. Material: PBMCs, mostly from graft donor cells, obtained 360 days after TCRalphabeta/CD19-depleted stem cell transplant.

The CDR3 loop is CASMFPTGTGADTQYF. The CDR3 nucleotides read TGCGCCAGCATGTTCCCGACCGGGACAGGGGCAGATACGCAGTATTTT. V is TRBV5-1 and J is TRBJ2-3; 10 bases align to TRBD1. Unmatched junction bases numbered 11, after V lost 6 bases and J lost 4 bases. CDR1 and CDR2 (germline): SGHRS, YFSETQ. This CDR3 spans 16 amino acids.